Shown below are 4 T cell receptor beta chains from a single sample sequenced in a study of T cells in localized non-small cell lung cancer. The repertoire was sequenced with immunoSEQ multiplex PCR; TCRdb's copy has only in-frame clones and lacks some. The sample gives 55,000 to 65,000 clones, about 90% of which show up once; less than 25% is in the top ten. This specimen consisted of peripheral blood, obtained before any cancer treatment. The receptors shown here come from a man aged 40 to 69 with stage I squamous cell lung carcinoma.

The chain uses TRBV6-5 and TRBJ1-3; unclear D gene. From germline, CDR1 is MNHEY and CDR2 SVGAGI. V lost 4 bases and J lost 0, with 10 bases in between. This CDR3 comprises 15 residues. Here the CDR3 DNA reads TGTGCCAGCAGTTTAACGTACTACTCTGGAAACACCATATATTTT. As protein: CASSLTYYSGNTIYF.

The chain recombines TRBV18 with TRBJ2-2; D is perhaps TRBD1 (6 bases). The CDR3 runs 15 residues. Trimming pared 3 bases from V and 1 base from J, leaving 9 bases between. The germline CDR1 and CDR2 sequences are KGHSH and LQKENI. The CDR3 nucleotides are TGTGCCAGCTCACCGGGCAGGGGGAACACCGGGGAGCTGTTTTTT. The encoded protein is CASSPGRGNTGELFF.

This chain uses TRBV28 with TRBJ2-5; 10 bases align to TRBD2. This CDR3 comprises 16 residues. In germline, CDR1 is MDHEN, CDR2 SYDVKM. The J segment lost 5 bases and the V segment lost 2 bases, leaving 8 bases of the junction unmatched. The CDR3 DNA reads as TGTGCCAGCAGTTTAGAGCTAGCGGGAGTTCATGAGACCCAGTACTTC. It encodes CASSLELAGVHETQYF.

This chain uses TRBV21-1 with TRBJ1-1. TRBV21-1 is a pseudogene locus. The CDR3 is made up of 20 amino acids. The CDR3 sequence is CASSKVGGPPLQIMNTEAFF. For the CDR3, the DNA is TGTGCCAGCAGCAAAGTCGGGGGGCCTCCGCTACAGATCATGAACACTGAAGCTTTCTTT.